Listed below are T cell receptor beta chains from one sample, sequenced in a study of T cells in Graves' hyperthyroidism and ophthalmopathy. One entry per CDR3 protein results from TCRdb running MiXCR on the multiplex PCR reads. The data contain about 610,000 distinct CDR3 sequences, more than 15% of them singletons. Sequencing used blood. These receptors were obtained from a woman in her thirties or forties with Graves' ophthalmopathy. Both conserved end residues are part of each CDR3.

V gene	CDR3 protein
TRBV20-1	CSARSGSHDNSPLHF
TRBV12-3/TRBV12-4	CASSPTSADTQYF
TRBV29-1	CSVEEWLAGVYNDQFF
TRBV2	CASSPDRAGTGELFF
TRBV6-1	CASSASGEIDTQYF
TRBV10-2	CASNRDRGDQPQHF
TRBV18	CASSPLAGAVDGELFF
TRBV4-1	CASSPTSSEGTDTQYF
TRBV30	CAWGLTGGAQPQHF
TRBV5-1	CVSSWPGEETQYF
TRBV28	CASSFGDVYGYTF